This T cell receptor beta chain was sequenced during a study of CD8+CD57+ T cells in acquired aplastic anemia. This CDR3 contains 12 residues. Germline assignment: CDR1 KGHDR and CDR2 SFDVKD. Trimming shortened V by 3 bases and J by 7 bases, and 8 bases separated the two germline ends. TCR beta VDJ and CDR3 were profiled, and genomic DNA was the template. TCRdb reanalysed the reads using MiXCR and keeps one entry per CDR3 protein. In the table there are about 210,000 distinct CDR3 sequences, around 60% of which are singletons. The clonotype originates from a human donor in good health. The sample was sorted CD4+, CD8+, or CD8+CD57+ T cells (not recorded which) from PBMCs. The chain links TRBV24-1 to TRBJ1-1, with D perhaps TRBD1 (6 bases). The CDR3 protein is CATSDETGEAFF. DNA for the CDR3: TGTGCCACCAGTGATGAGACAGGTGAAGCTTTCTTT.